One and the same sample provided the 21 T cell receptor beta chains below, sequenced in a study of T cell clonotyping in hematopoietic cell transplantation. Here immunoSEQ multiplex PCR was the method, and the copy in TCRdb shows in-frame clones only, minus some. The sample records some 16,000 clones, around 90% being singletons. The sample was peripheral blood mononuclear cells. These receptors were obtained from a man aged 35-49 years in good health. Some clones in this sample may be carry-over from other donors' samples.

The chain carries TRBV4-1 and TRBJ2-1, with TRBD2 as a possible D gene (6 bases). The CDR3 is 16 residues long. From germline, CDR1 is MGHRA and CDR2 YSYEKL. V gave up 3 bases and J gave up 1 base, with 13 bases separating them. CDR3 sequence: CASSQLGLSSYNEQFF. In nucleotides, the CDR3 is TGCGCCAGCAGCCAGCTGGGACTTTCTTCCTACAATGAGCAGTTCTTC.

The V gene is TRBV30, the J gene TRBJ1-4, with D hard to call. Looked up from germline, CDR1 is GTSNPN and CDR2 is SVGIG (reference sequence). CDR3 length: 14 amino acids. CDR3 sequence reads: CALGRAGWGEKLFF. The CDR3, as DNA: TGTGCGCTGGGGAGAGCGGGGTGGGGTGAAAAACTGTTTTTT. The full variable domain, in which reference TRBV30 and TRBJ1-4 provide the parts outside the CDR3, is SQTIHQWPATLVQPVGSPLSLECTVEGTSNPNLYWYRQAAGRGLQLLFYSVGIGQISSEVPQNLSASRPQDRQFILSSKKLLLSDSGFYLCALGRAGWGEKLFFGSGTQLSVL.

The rearrangement joins TRBV14 to TRBJ2-4, with D tentatively TRBD1 or TRBD2 (5 bases each). V lost 4 bases and J 8 bases, leaving 6 bases between the germline ends. The germline CDR1 and CDR2 sequences are SGHDN and FVKESK. The CDR3 has 11 residues. This chain's CDR3 is CASSLGDIQYF. The DNA of the CDR3 is TGTGCCAGCAGCCTGGGGGACATTCAGTACTTC.

V usage is TRBV4-1 and J usage is TRBJ1-3, with D possibly matching TRBD1 (5 bases). The CDR3 loop spans 14 amino acids. The V and J ends lost 1 base and 3 bases respectively, with 7 bases between them. CDR1 is MGHRA, CDR2 YSYEKL, per germline. The CDR3 reads CASSQGQGGNTIYF. For the CDR3, the DNA is TGCGCCAGCAGCCAAGGTCAGGGTGGAAACACCATATATTTT.

CDR3 bases: TGCAGCTCCGCCCCAGGGGGCCCTGAAGCTTTCTTT. Its translation: CSSAPGGPEAFF. The rearrangement links TRBV29-1 to TRBJ1-1, with 8 nucleotides matching TRBD1. The germline V gene encodes CDR1 SQVTM and CDR2 ANQGSEA. V lost 8 bases, J lost 6 bases, and 8 bases stayed unmatched. The CDR3 runs 12 residues.

This clone was counted between two and nine times. This chain connects TRBV4-3 to TRBJ2-3, with D uncertain. CDR1 is LGHNA and CDR2 is YSLEER in the germline V gene. This CDR3 region has 14 residues. Trimming stripped 0 bases from V and 4 bases from J, with 8 bases between. CDR3 nucleotide sequence: TGCGCCAGCAGCCAAGATACCAGCGCAGATACGCAGTATTTT. Its translation: CASSQDTSADTQYF.

V and J are TRBV7-2 and TRBJ1-1; 10 positions agree with TRBD1. Germline lookup yields CDR1 SGHTA and CDR2 FQGNSA. The CDR3 runs to 15 residues. V gave up 1 base and J gave up 5 bases; unmatched junction bases: 4. The CDR3 nucleotides read TGTGCCAGCAGCTTAGAGGACAGGGGGGGGACTGAAGCTTTCTTT. The encoded protein is CASSLEDRGGTEAFF.

Only one count was recorded for this clone. The chain joins TRBV30 to TRBJ1-4, with TRBD1 identical over 7 bases. The CDR3 runs to 13 residues. Germline CDR1 and CDR2: GTSNPN and SVGIG (reference sequence). After removal of 4 bases from V and 7 bases from J, the junction contained 6 bases not matched to a gene. The CDR3 region has the DNA TGTGCCTGGAACAGGGGAGGAGGTGAAAAACTGTTTTTT. It is translated as CAWNRGGGEKLFF.

This chain links TRBV10-3 with TRBJ2-3; possibly TRBD1 for D (6 bases). V shed 4 bases and J shed 6 bases, with 17 bases lying between them. This CDR3 spans 15 amino acids. Germline V gene lookup returns CDR1 ENHRY and CDR2 SYGVKD. This CDR3 reads CAISVFTGSWDTQYF. The CDR3 bases are TGTGCCATCAGTGTTTTCACAGGGTCTTGGGATACGCAGTATTTT.

In this sample, this clone turned up once. The chain carries TRBV28 and TRBJ1-2; tentatively, D is TRBD1 (6 bases). The CDR3 runs 14 residues. The germline gives CDR1 MDHEN, CDR2 SYDVKM. Trimming took 6 bases from V and 2 from J, leaving 13 bases between them. CDR3 amino acids: CASRQTGTNYGYTF. The DNA for the CDR3 is TGTGCCAGCAGACAAACAGGGACCAACTATGGCTACACCTTC.

The gene calls are TRBV7-2 and TRBJ1-5; D unresolved. The CDR3 spans 14 residues. Trimming cost V 1 base and J 5 bases, with 9 bases left between them. Germline CDR1 reads SGHTA; CDR2 reads FQGNSA. The CDR3 loop reads CASSLDPGYQPQHF. CDR3 nucleotide sequence: TGTGCCAGCAGCTTAGATCCCGGCTATCAGCCCCAGCATTTT.

The gene calls are TRBV27 and TRBJ2-3, with D possibly TRBD1 on 6 matching bases. Trimming left V 4 bases short and J 3 bases short, with 8 bases between. Germline CDR1 reads MNHEY; CDR2 reads SMNVEV (reference sequence). The CDR3 consists of 13 residues. The CDR3 sequence: CASSWDTTDTQYF. Written as DNA, the CDR3 is TGTGCCAGCAGTTGGGACACTACAGATACGCAGTATTTT.

This chain joins TRBV5-1 and TRBJ1-1; 11 nucleotides align to TRBD1. The germline V gene encodes CDR1 SGHRS and CDR2 YFSETQ. The V segment lost 4 bases and the J segment 3 bases; nucleotides outside the gene matches: 8. CDR3 length: 16 amino acids. This chain's CDR3 is CASSPSGTGGYTEAFF. The CDR3 bases are TGCGCCAGCAGCCCCTCCGGGACAGGGGGATACACTGAAGCTTTCTTT.

The V call is TRBV27, the J call TRBJ2-3; TRBD2 aligns across 7 bases. Germline values: CDR1 MNHEY, CDR2 SMNVEV (reference sequence). The CDR3 sequence is 16 residues long. V was pared by 5 bases and J by 1 base, with 9 bases of the junction left unmatched. The CDR3 loop reads CASSPLARGGTDTQYF. For the CDR3, the DNA is TGTGCCAGCAGTCCCCTGGCCCGGGGGGGCACAGATACGCAGTATTTT.

In nucleotides, the CDR3 is TGTGCCAGCAGCCCAAGGTTGCTTGCCGAGCAGTACTTC. Amino acid sequence: CASSPRLLAEQYF. The V and J genes are TRBV4-2 and TRBJ2-7; D remains unclear. The germline V and J ends were trimmed by 4 bases and 6 bases, with 13 bases remaining between them. CDR1 is LGHNA, CDR2 YNFKEQ, per germline. CDR3 length: 13 residues.

The rearrangement links TRBV7-9 to TRBJ2-1; a possible D gene is TRBD2 (5 bases). Trimming removed 3 bases from V and 9 bases from J, with 15 bases in between. The CDR3 is 14 residues long. Germline V CDR1 and CDR2: SEHNR, FQNEAQ (reference sequence). CDR3 DNA sequence: TGTGCCAGCAGCTTCCGGACTCCTTTAAGTGAGCAGTTCTTC. Translation: CASSFRTPLSEQFF.

V gene TRBV2 combines with J gene TRBJ2-2; a possible D gene is TRBD1 (5 bases). This CDR3 comprises 12 residues. Germline CDR1 is SNHLY and CDR2 is FYNNEI. V lost 6 bases, J lost 4 bases, and 6 bases lay in between. The DNA of the CDR3 is TGTGCCAGCAGGACAGTCACCGGGGAGCTGTTTTTT. Translation gives CASRTVTGELFF.

The genes are TRBV4-3 and TRBJ1-1; 7 bases are a match to TRBD1. Germline V lookup: CDR1 LGHNA, CDR2 YSLEER. V dropped 0 bases and J dropped 5; count of bases not matched to a gene: 9. The CDR3 totals 16 residues. CDR3 sequence (DNA): TGCGCCAGCAGCCAAGATATTTCCAGGGGGAGGACTGAAGCTTTCTTT. Translated: CASSQDISRGRTEAFF.

The genes are TRBV7-2 and TRBJ2-3; 15 nucleotides agree with TRBD2. The V gene end was trimmed by 5 bases and the J gene end by 0 bases; junction bases not matched to a gene: 9. Germline V CDR1 and CDR2: SGHTA, FQGNSA. The CDR3 runs to 19 residues. The CDR3 DNA reads as TGTGCCAGCAGCAACCCGGGACTAGCGGGGGGATCTAGCACAGATACGCAGTATTTT. This translates into CASSNPGLAGGSSTDTQYF.

The chain links TRBV30 to TRBJ2-3; no clear D. Trimming left V 0 bases short and J 0 bases short, with 13 bases between. The V gene's germline CDR1 is GTSNPN and CDR2 SVGIG (reference sequence). This CDR3 is built from 16 residues. The CDR3 region has the DNA TGTGCCTGGAGTGTACTTGGCAGCCCTAGCACAGATACGCAGTATTTT. It yields the protein CAWSVLGSPSTDTQYF. Using reference TRBV30 and TRBJ2-3 for the parts outside the CDR3, the full variable domain is SQTIHQWPATLVQPVGSPLSLECTVEGTSNPNLYWYRQAAGRGLQLLFYSVGIGQISSEVPQNLSASRPQDRQFILSSKKLLLSDSGFYLCAWSVLGSPSTDTQYFGPGTRLTVL.

The chain employs TRBV2 and TRBJ2-3; TRBD1 is a possible D gene (6 bases). Germline V lookup: CDR1 SNHLY, CDR2 FYNNEI. The V and J ends lost 8 bases and 9 bases respectively, with 12 bases between them. The CDR3 sequence is 11 residues long. This chain's CDR3 is CASLTGFTQYF. CDR3 in DNA: TGTGCCAGCTTAACAGGGTTCACGCAGTATTTT.